A single sample gave rise to the 20 T cell receptor beta chains below, sequenced in a study of blood T cell repertoires in COVID-19. TCRdb's copy holds only in-frame clones and misses some; the assay was immunoSEQ multiplex PCR. The profile covers 150,000 or so clones, with roughly 85% appearing a single time and about 3% taken by the ten largest. Material for sequencing was peripheral blood. Source of these receptors: a human donor with acute or convalescent COVID-19. The donor label of this sample is uncertain.

This clone was detected many times. V and J are TRBV6-5 and TRBJ2-5, with TRBD2 matching 9 bases. The CDR3 contains 16 residues. Per the germline V gene, CDR1 is MNHEY and CDR2 is SVGAGI. V was clipped by 2 bases and J by 4 bases; unmatched bases: 8. The CDR3 spells CASSYTGTSRVETQYF. CDR3 bases: TGTGCCAGCAGTTACACCGGGACTAGCAGGGTAGAGACCCAGTACTTC.

The rearrangement uses TRBV28 and TRBJ1-2, with 9 bases matching TRBD1. From germline, CDR1 is MDHEN and CDR2 SYDVKM. The CDR3 is 12 residues long. CDR3 nucleotides: TGTCGCACAGGGGGCGCGGGTTATGGCTACACCTTC. Translation: CRTGGAGYGYTF.

V and J are TRBV7-2 and TRBJ1-1; maybe TRBD1 (6 bases). CDR3 length: 14 amino acids. The V gene lost 11 bases and the J gene lost 1 base, with 17 bases spanning the gap. Germline CDR1 is SGHTA and CDR2 is FQGNSA. CDR3 protein: CAFQEGGGNTEAFF. Here the CDR3 DNA reads TGTGCCTTCCAGGAGGGAGGGGGGAACACTGAAGCTTTCTTT.

This clone was counted a single time. V is TRBV14 and J is TRBJ1-2, with 8 bases that match TRBD1. V lost 0 bases to trimming and J lost 4 bases; unmatched junction nucleotides: 7. The germline V gene has CDR1 SGHDN and CDR2 FVKESK. CDR3 length: 16 amino acids. The CDR3 spells CASSQDSTGGLYGYTF. In DNA form, the CDR3 reads TGTGCCAGCAGCCAAGATTCAACAGGGGGTCTCTATGGCTACACCTTC.

J is TRBJ2-2 and V is TRBV7-8; possibly TRBD1 for D (5 bases). V lost 2 bases and J lost 0, with 7 bases in between. Per germline, CDR1 SGHVS and CDR2 FQNEAQ. This CDR3 is built from 15 residues. CDR3 protein: CASSLLRANTGELFF. CDR3 DNA: TGTGCCAGCAGCTTACTCAGGGCGAACACCGGGGAGCTGTTTTTT. Together with reference TRBV7-8 and TRBJ2-2, the CDR3 gives the full variable domain: GAGVSQSPRYKVAKRGQDVALRCDPISGHVSLFWYQQALGQGPEFLTYFQNEAQLDKSGLPSDRFFAERPEGSVSTLKIQRTQQEDSAVYLCASSLLRANTGELFFGEGSRLTVL.

The V call is TRBV19, the J call TRBJ1-4; 8 positions agree with TRBD1. The CDR3 covers 19 residues. The ends lost 5 bases at V and 0 bases at J; junction bases unmatched: 14. Germline V gene data show CDR1 as LNHDA and CDR2 as SQIVND (reference sequence). The CDR3 sequence: CASSQTGDIRGATNEKLFF. The CDR3 DNA reads TGTGCCAGTAGTCAGACAGGGGACATAAGGGGTGCAACTAATGAAAAACTGTTTTTT.

V gene TRBV6-5 combines with J gene TRBJ1-5; 9 positions match TRBD1. Germline CDR1 MNHEY, CDR2 SVGAGI. The CDR3 contains 15 residues. V lost 9 bases, J lost 0 bases, and 6 bases stayed unmatched. CDR3 protein: CASTGTGLSNQPQHF. The CDR3 DNA reads TGTGCCAGTACCGGGACAGGGCTTAGCAATCAGCCCCAGCATTTT.

V gene TRBV2 combines with J gene TRBJ1-6, with D unclear. V was trimmed by 7 bases and J by 9 bases, leaving 16 bases between them. The CDR3 runs to 14 residues. CDR1 is SNHLY and CDR2 is FYNNEI in the germline V gene. The DNA of the CDR3 is TGTGCCAGCAAGAAGGAGTCGGGGTTTTCACCCCTCCACTTT. Its translation: CASKKESGFSPLHF.

The genes are TRBV19 and TRBJ2-3, with 8 bases fitting TRBD2. CDR1 and CDR2 (germline): LNHDA, SQIVND (reference sequence). The CDR3 has 16 residues. V trimming: 3 bases; J trimming: 0 bases; junction bases outside the gene matches: 5. The CDR3 DNA sequence: TGTGCCAGTAGTATGGTAGCGGGGCTGAGCACAGATACGCAGTATTTT. Translated: CASSMVAGLSTDTQYF.

The chain combines TRBV19 with TRBJ1-1; maybe TRBD1 (6 bases). Germline V gene sequence: CDR1 LNHDA, CDR2 SQIVND (reference sequence). V was shortened by 4 bases and J by 0 bases, with 15 bases between the two germline ends. CDR3 length: 16 residues. The CDR3 sequence is CASSTLSQGMNTEAFF. CDR3 bases: TGTGCCAGTAGTACATTATCGCAGGGGATGAACACTGAAGCTTTCTTT. The whole variable domain, filled in from reference TRBV19 and TRBJ1-1, reads DGGITQSPKYLFRKEGQNVTLSCEQNLNHDAMYWYRQDPGQGLRLIYYSQIVNDFQKGDIAEGYSVSREKKESFPLTVTSAQKNPTAFYLCASSTLSQGMNTEAFFGQGTRLTVV.

V and J are TRBV30 and TRBJ1-1, with D perhaps TRBD1 (5 bases). The V end was cut by 0 bases, the J end by 4 bases, with 18 bases between. In germline, CDR1 is GTSNPN, CDR2 SVGIG (reference sequence). This CDR3 is built from 16 residues. The CDR3 loop reads CAWSVPTHPGGTEAFF. The CDR3, as DNA: TGTGCCTGGAGTGTACCAACACACCCGGGGGGCACTGAAGCTTTCTTT.

V gene TRBV10-2 combines with J gene TRBJ1-1, with TRBD1 identical over 7 bases. The CDR3 totals 13 residues. J lost 0 bases, V lost 6 bases, and 1 base had no gene match. Germline lookup yields CDR1 WSHSY and CDR2 SAAADI. The CDR3 here is CASRGQMNTEAFF. DNA of the CDR3: TGCGCCAGCAGGGGACAGATGAACACTGAAGCTTTCTTT.

V usage is TRBV6-5 and J usage is TRBJ1-2; no definite D call. V was trimmed by 2 bases and J by 0 bases, leaving 7 bases between them. The CDR3 extends over 14 amino acids. The germline gives CDR1 MNHEY, CDR2 SVGAGI. The CDR3 spells CASSYQVPNYGYTF. The CDR3 region has the DNA TGTGCCAGCAGTTACCAGGTCCCTAACTATGGCTACACCTTC.

As DNA, the CDR3 is TGTGCCTGGATTAAGGACAGTAACAATGAGCAGTTCTTC. Its protein is CAWIKDSNNEQFF. This chain joins TRBV30 and TRBJ2-1; D possibly corresponds to TRBD1 (6 bases). The CDR3 consists of 13 residues. Germline values: CDR1 GTSNPN, CDR2 SVGIG (reference sequence). Trimming left V 4 bases short and J 5 bases short, with 12 bases between.

This sequence joins TRBV2 and TRBJ1-1; D ambiguous. V lost 5 bases and J 4 bases, leaving 14 bases between the germline ends. CDR3 length: 14 amino acids. Germline V gives CDR1 SNHLY, CDR2 FYNNEI. CDR3 DNA sequence: TGTGCCAGCAGTACCCGGCGGGGAGGCACTGAAGCTTTCTTT. It yields the protein CASSTRRGGTEAFF. Full variable domain (outside the CDR3, taken from reference TRBV2 and TRBJ1-1): EPEVTQTPSHQVTQMGQEVILRCVPISNHLYFYWYRQILGQKVEFLVSFYNNEISEKSEIFDDQFSVERPDGSNFTLKIRSTKLEDSAMYFCASSTRRGGTEAFFGQGTRLTVV.

The chain combines TRBV7-8 with TRBJ1-5; D not certain. Trimming stripped 0 bases from V and 6 bases from J, with 18 bases between. The germline gives CDR1 SGHVS, CDR2 FQNEAQ. The length of the CDR3 is 17 residues. The CDR3 nucleotides are TGTGCCAGCAGCTTAGCGCTAGGGTTGGACTCGAGTCAGCCCCAGCATTTT. Its translation is CASSLALGLDSSQPQHF.

The chain has TRBV10-2 and TRBJ1-1; D not resolved. The germline V gene has CDR1 WSHSY and CDR2 SAAADI. This CDR3 spans 15 amino acids. Trimming took 3 bases from V and 1 from J, leaving 12 bases between them. As DNA, the CDR3 is TGCGCCAGCAGTGACAGCGCGCATAGGAACACTGAAGCTTTCTTT. Protein product: CASSDSAHRNTEAFF.

This clone appeared once. J is TRBJ2-7 and V is TRBV18, with D possibly TRBD1 on 6 matching bases. CDR3 length: 14 residues. With 0 bases removed from V and 0 bases from J, the gap between germline ends came to 6 bases. Germline V gene sequence: CDR1 KGHSH, CDR2 LQKENI. This chain's CDR3 is CASSPPDSSYEQYF. Here the CDR3 DNA reads TGTGCCAGCTCACCACCGGACAGCTCCTACGAGCAGTACTTC.

This rearrangement joins TRBV30 to TRBJ1-5; 10 bases are a match to TRBD1. This CDR3 spans 13 amino acids. The germline V gene has CDR1 GTSNPN and CDR2 SVGIG (reference sequence). Trimming at V came to 5 bases and at J to 11 bases, leaving 9 bases not matched to a gene. The CDR3 bases are TGTGCCTGGGCAAGGGACAGGGGTGAGTCCCAGCATTTT. Its translation is CAWARDRGESQHF.

This chain links TRBV6-6 with TRBJ2-3; TRBD1 agrees at 9 bases. Germline V gives CDR1 MNHNY, CDR2 SVGAGI (reference sequence). The CDR3 covers 16 residues. J was trimmed by 4 bases and V by 2 bases; bases with no gene match: 7. CDR3 sequence (DNA): TGTGCCAGCAGTTACGCCACAGGGGGCGGGTCAGATACGCAGTATTTT. It specifies CASSYATGGGSDTQYF.